Below are 32 T cell receptor beta chains sequenced from a single sample in a study of blood T cell repertoires in COVID-19. Assay: immunoSEQ multiplex PCR; the TCRdb copy retains only in-frame clones and omits some. The table includes roughly 68,000 clones, about three quarters detected once. Sequences were obtained from peripheral blood. These TCRs come from a human donor in a cohort sampled during active COVID-19.

The genes are TRBV18 and TRBJ1-2, with TRBD1 identical over 9 bases. Germline V CDR1 and CDR2: KGHSH, LQKENI. V shed 4 bases, J shed 7 bases, and the junction held 4 bases outside the gene matches. The CDR3 extends over 13 amino acids. CDR3 DNA: TGTGCCAGCTCACGGGACAGGGACTCTGGCTACACCTTC. Its translation: CASSRDRDSGYTF.

The rearrangement uses TRBV5-6 and TRBJ2-5; TRBD2 aligns across 9 bases. Trimming took 6 bases from V and 5 from J; bases not matched to a gene: 11. Germline V gives CDR1 SGHDT, CDR2 YYEEEE. The CDR3 covers 15 residues. CDR3 nucleotides: TGTGCCAGCAACATCAATAGCGGGAGTTTGGAGACCCAGTACTTC. Its protein product is CASNINSGSLETQYF.

J is TRBJ2-2 and V is TRBV6-6, with D maybe TRBD2 (5 bases). Trimming removed 8 bases from V and 6 bases from J, with 13 bases in between. CDR3 length: 13 residues. Looked up from germline, CDR1 is MNHNY and CDR2 is SVGAGI (reference sequence). This chain's CDR3 is CASGGIGSGELFF. CDR3 nucleotides: TGTGCCAGCGGAGGTATCGGGTCCGGGGAGCTGTTTTTT.

This clone was counted a few times. The rearrangement joins TRBV28 to TRBJ1-5, with no clear D. This CDR3 has 15 amino acids. Trimming pared 4 bases from V and 2 bases from J, leaving 12 bases between. The germline CDR1 and CDR2 sequences are MDHEN and SYDVKM. CDR3 region: CASSSEGGGNQPQHF. The CDR3 bases are TGTGCCAGCAGTTCGGAGGGAGGTGGCAATCAGCCCCAGCATTTT.

V is TRBV19 and J is TRBJ2-3; TRBD1 matches at 7 bases. CDR1 is LNHDA and CDR2 is SQIVND in the germline V gene (reference sequence). This CDR3 region has 15 residues. J was trimmed by 3 bases and V by 5 bases; bases with no gene match: 8. In nucleotides, the CDR3 is TGTGCCAGTAGTGCTTCGACAGGGAGAACAGATACGCAGTATTTT. Its translation is CASSASTGRTDTQYF.

The V call is TRBV21-1, the J call TRBJ1-3; the DNA was not used to check the table's D call, TRBD1. TRBV21-1 is a known pseudogene. The CDR3 has 13 residues. CDR3 protein: CARAITGFHTIYF. CDR3 DNA sequence: TGTGCCAGAGCGATAACAGGGTTCCACACCATATATTTT.

This clone was seen only once. The rearrangement joins TRBV2 to TRBJ1-1, with 9 bases lining up with TRBD1. Germline V gene sequence: CDR1 SNHLY, CDR2 FYNNEI. V dropped 4 bases and J dropped 0; count of bases not matched to a gene: 12. The CDR3 spans 18 residues. CDR3 in DNA: TGTGCCAGCAGTGTCCCTGGGGACAGGGCCAATTTGAACACTGAAGCTTTCTTT. Its translation: CASSVPGDRANLNTEAFF.

The V gene is TRBV15, the J gene TRBJ1-1; 10 nucleotides align to TRBD1. V lost 3 bases and J lost 3; bases outside the gene matches: 4. The CDR3 has 15 residues. Germline V gene sequence: CDR1 LNHNV, CDR2 YYDKDF (reference sequence). The CDR3: CATSRGQGKDTEAFF. The CDR3 region has the DNA TGTGCCACCAGCAGGGGACAGGGGAAGGACACTGAAGCTTTCTTT.

The V gene is TRBV5-4, the J gene TRBJ2-7; 8 bases are a match to TRBD2. The CDR3 is 13 amino acids. Losses at the gene ends were 4 bases for V and 4 bases for J; bases not matched to a gene: 4. Germline assignment: CDR1 SGHNT and CDR2 YYREEE (reference sequence). This CDR3 reads CASSRRGGYEQYF. The DNA of the CDR3 is TGTGCCAGCAGCCGCCGGGGGGGATACGAGCAGTACTTC.

The chain recombines TRBV4-2 with TRBJ2-6; D perhaps matches TRBD1 (6 bases). V lost 0 bases, J lost 1 base, and 13 bases lay in between. Germline V gene lookup returns CDR1 LGHNA and CDR2 YNFKEQ. CDR3 length: 18 residues. The DNA of the CDR3 is TGTGCCAGCAGCCAAGACAGGGGATCTTGGTCTGGGGCCAACGTCCTGACTTTC. Protein: CASSQDRGSWSGANVLTF.

The chain has TRBV30 and TRBJ2-7; a weak D match, TRBD1 (5 bases). The V and J ends lost 0 bases and 2 bases respectively, with 8 bases between them. The germline V gene encodes CDR1 GTSNPN and CDR2 SVGIG (reference sequence). The CDR3 totals 13 residues. CDR3 bases: TGTGCCTGGAGTGTAGGCAGGGCCTACGAGCAGTACTTC. Amino acid sequence: CAWSVGRAYEQYF.

The chain combines TRBV11-2 with TRBJ2-3; weak D call: TRBD2 (6 bases). Trimming shortened V by 2 bases and J by 0 bases, and 18 bases separated the two germline ends. In germline, CDR1 is SGHAT, CDR2 FQNNGV. The CDR3 is made up of 18 amino acids. CDR3 amino acids: CASSLPSGERVSTDTQYF. CDR3 nucleotides: TGTGCCAGCAGCTTACCTTCCGGGGAGCGGGTTAGCACAGATACGCAGTATTTT.

The chain recombines TRBV6-6 with TRBJ2-2; D perhaps matches TRBD2 (6 bases). The germline V gene has CDR1 MNHNY and CDR2 SVGAGI (reference sequence). The CDR3 is 14 amino acids. Trimming took off 8 bases at V and 7 bases at J, with 17 bases between the two ends. This CDR3 is CASGLSGSGGELFF. For the CDR3, the DNA is TGTGCCAGCGGATTAAGCGGGTCTGGCGGGGAGCTGTTTTTT.

This clone was detected a few times. V gene TRBV19 combines with J gene TRBJ2-2; 14 positions match TRBD2. Germline assignment: CDR1 LNHDA and CDR2 SQIVND (reference sequence). V lost 3 bases and J lost 7; bases outside the gene matches: 1. CDR3 length: 15 amino acids. CDR3 nucleotide sequence: TGTGCCAGTAGTATGGGACTAGCGGGAGTCGGGGAGCTGTTTTTT. Amino acids: CASSMGLAGVGELFF.

V usage is TRBV7-3 and J usage is TRBJ1-1, with D perhaps matching TRBD1 (5 bases). Trimming stripped 8 bases from V and 1 base from J, with 14 bases between. The CDR3 sequence is 14 residues long. Germline V CDR1 and CDR2: SGHTA, FQGTGA. CDR3 region: CASARRGGNTEAFF. CDR3 sequence (DNA): TGTGCCAGCGCCCGGAGGGGTGGGAACACTGAAGCTTTCTTT.

As DNA, the CDR3 is TGTGCCAGCAGGGCCCCGCTGGCGGGGGAGCAGTACTTC. This gives the protein CASRAPLAGEQYF. The rearrangement joins TRBV6-5 to TRBJ2-7; the D gene is possibly TRBD2 (6 bases). The CDR3 spans 13 residues. The V gene's germline CDR1 is MNHEY and CDR2 SVGAGI. The V and J ends lost 6 bases and 7 bases respectively, with 16 bases between them.

The sample holds a few counts of this clone. The rearrangement joins TRBV3-1 (or the pseudogene TRBV3-2) to TRBJ2-7; the D gene is possibly TRBD1 (5 bases). Germline V gene data show CDR1 as LGHDT and CDR2 as YNNKEL (reference sequence). This CDR3 is built from 13 residues. V was shortened by 4 bases and J by 3 bases, with 10 bases between the two germline ends. In nucleotides, the CDR3 is TGTGCCAGCAGCCCGCTCGACAGCTACGAGCAGTACTTC. It is translated as CASSPLDSYEQYF.

This clone was counted between two and nine times. In the same sample, other DNA sequences code for this CDR3. The V and J genes are TRBV2 and TRBJ1-6; TRBD1 matches at 11 bases. The CDR3 length is 14 residues. Trimming removed 5 bases from V and 9 bases from J; junction bases left unmatched: 3. The germline gives CDR1 SNHLY, CDR2 FYNNEI. The CDR3 loop reads CASSLDRGLSPLHF. The CDR3 region has the DNA TGTGCCAGCAGTTTGGACAGGGGGCTTTCACCCCTCCACTTT.

The chain recombines TRBV30 with TRBJ1-4; 10 nucleotides line up with TRBD1. Losses at the gene ends were 4 bases for V and 9 bases for J; bases not matched to a gene: 5. Germline CDR1 is GTSNPN and CDR2 is SVGIG (reference sequence). There are 13 residues in the CDR3. The CDR3 loop reads CAWIPGQGKKLFF. CDR3 DNA sequence: TGTGCCTGGATCCCGGGACAGGGGAAAAAACTGTTTTTT.

V is TRBV10-3 and J is TRBJ2-1; D remains unclear. The germline V gene encodes CDR1 ENHRY and CDR2 SYGVKD. The CDR3 totals 14 residues. Trimming shortened V by 0 bases and J by 10 bases, and 13 bases separated the two germline ends. CDR3 coding DNA: TGTGCCATCAGTGAGTCCGTTGACCTAGGAGAGCAGTTCTTC. Translated, it gives CAISESVDLGEQFF.

The J gene is TRBJ2-3, the V gene TRBV24-1, with 12 bases fitting TRBD2. The CDR3 covers 16 residues. CDR1 is KGHDR and CDR2 is SFDVKD in the germline V gene. V trimming: 4 bases; J trimming: 2 bases; junction bases outside the gene matches: 3. CDR3 nucleotides: TGTGCCACCAGTGACCCTAGCGGGAGGGTCACAGATACGCAGTATTTT. This sequence encodes CATSDPSGRVTDTQYF.

The chain is built from TRBV27 and TRBJ1-2; TRBD1 agrees at 8 bases. The CDR3 is 13 amino acids. Germline CDR1 is MNHEY and CDR2 is SMNVEV (reference sequence). V gave up 4 bases and J gave up 4 bases; unmatched junction bases: 2. The CDR3 DNA reads as TGTGCCAGCAGTTCGCAGGGGGCCTATGGCTACACCTTC. The encoded protein is CASSSQGAYGYTF.

This sequence joins TRBV27 and TRBJ1-5; D remains ambiguous. V lost 1 base and J lost 6, with 13 bases in between. The CDR3 spans 15 residues. The germline gives CDR1 MNHEY, CDR2 SMNVEV (reference sequence). The CDR3 nucleotides are TGTGCCAGCAGTTTATTTATCGGGGAAAGTCAGCCCCAGCATTTT. Encoded protein: CASSLFIGESQPQHF.

This clone was seen at least ten times. The V and J genes are TRBV19 and TRBJ2-1; 9 bases match TRBD2. This CDR3 has 14 amino acids. The germline gives CDR1 LNHDA, CDR2 SQIVND (reference sequence). Trimming cost V 4 bases and J 9 bases; bases outside gene matches: 7. CDR3 nucleotide sequence: TGTGCCAGTAGTAGGGCGGGAGGGCCCGTTGAGCAGTTCTTC. Protein sequence: CASSRAGGPVEQFF.

The chain carries TRBV5-4 and TRBJ2-1; 8 bases agree with TRBD2. Per the germline V gene, CDR1 is SGHNT and CDR2 is YYREEE (reference sequence). V lost 4 bases, J lost 4 bases, and 7 bases stayed unmatched. The CDR3 is 15 residues long. The DNA of the CDR3 is TGTGCCAGCAGCGAGAGCGGGAGAGGTTACAATGAGCAGTTCTTC. It specifies CASSESGRGYNEQFF. Looking up the rest from reference TRBV5-4 and TRBJ2-1 gives the full variable domain: ETGVTQSPTHLIKTRGQQVTLRCSSQSGHNTVSWYQQALGQGPQFIFQYYREEENGRGNFPPRFSGLQFPNYSSELNVNALELDDSALYLCASSESGRGYNEQFFGPGTRLTVL.

This clone appeared a few times. The genes are TRBV4-1 and TRBJ2-1; D remains unclear. V was cut by 0 bases and J by 0 bases, with 3 bases left in between. CDR1 is MGHRA, CDR2 YSYEKL, per germline. This CDR3 has 14 amino acids. CDR3 nucleotide sequence: TGCGCCAGCAGCCAAGATAACTCCTACAATGAGCAGTTCTTC. Translated: CASSQDNSYNEQFF.

The chain combines TRBV6-5 with TRBJ1-1; 7 bases fit TRBD1. The germline CDR1 and CDR2 sequences are MNHEY and SVGAGI. The CDR3 has 12 amino acids. The junction had 7 bases not matched to a gene; V was cut back by 4 bases and J by 11 bases. The CDR3 here is CASSSLGGSAFF. For the CDR3, the DNA is TGTGCCAGCAGTTCCCTAGGGGGCTCGGCTTTCTTT.

As DNA, the CDR3 is TGTGCCACCCGACGATCTGGACAGAATGAAAAACTGTTTTTT. Translating it yields CATRRSGQNEKLFF. V and J are TRBV6-5 and TRBJ1-4, with a weak D call TRBD1 (6 bases). Germline V gene sequence: CDR1 MNHEY, CDR2 SVGAGI. The germline V and J ends were trimmed by 10 bases and 5 bases, with 17 bases remaining between them. The CDR3 consists of 14 residues.

The chain is built from TRBV28 and TRBJ1-2, with 8 bases that match TRBD1. V trimming: 6 bases; J trimming: 3 bases; junction bases outside the gene matches: 9. The CDR3 extends over 15 amino acids. Germline CDR1 is MDHEN and CDR2 is SYDVKM. The CDR3 nucleotides read TGTGCCAGCAGCTCAGGACAGGGTTTTTACTATGGCTACACCTTC. It translates to CASSSGQGFYYGYTF.

The chain employs TRBV20-1 and TRBJ1-2; D gene unclear. In germline, CDR1 is DFQATT, CDR2 SNEGSKA (reference sequence). V was shortened by 3 bases and J by 2 bases, with 7 bases between the two germline ends. This CDR3 is 12 amino acids long. The CDR3: CSASPLNYGYTF. CDR3 bases: TGCAGTGCTAGTCCGCTAAACTATGGCTACACCTTC.

A few counts support this clone. The rearrangement links TRBV6-5 to TRBJ2-4, with 8 bases aligning to TRBD1. The germline gives CDR1 MNHEY, CDR2 SVGAGI. The CDR3 totals 15 residues. V lost 7 bases, J lost 6 bases, and 11 bases stayed unmatched. CDR3 DNA sequence: TGTGCCAGCACCCCGCGGGGCCAGGGGGCAAACATTCAGTACTTC. It yields the protein CASTPRGQGANIQYF.

The gene calls are TRBV6-5 and TRBJ1-1; tentatively, D is TRBD1 (5 bases). Looked up from germline, CDR1 is MNHEY and CDR2 is SVGAGI. V was cut by 11 bases and J by 3 bases, with 13 bases left in between. The CDR3 sequence is 12 residues long. The CDR3 loop is CAVGESDTEAFF. CDR3 nucleotides: TGTGCCGTAGGGGAATCGGACACTGAAGCTTTCTTT.